These 26 T cell receptor beta chains were sequenced from one sample in a study of early T cells in non-severe SARS-CoV-2 infection. TCRdb recomputed calls from the 5' RACE reads with MiXCR, one row per CDR3 protein. The sample gives about 29,000 distinct CDR3 sequences, roughly 5% of which show up once; approximately 5.8% is in the top ten. Material for sequencing was whole blood. All receptors come from an adult who was a healthcare worker with PCR-confirmed SARS-CoV-2 infection or an uninfected control (not recorded which).

This clonotype was seen a handful of times. V gene TRBV7-9 combines with J gene TRBJ1-5, with D uncertain. Trimming cost V 4 bases and J 12 bases, with 13 bases left between them. Germline V gives CDR1 SEHNR, CDR2 FQNEAQ (reference sequence). The CDR3 consists of 12 residues. The CDR3 bases are TGTGCCAGCAGCTCAACGGACCGGTTCCAGCATTTT. Translating it yields CASSSTDRFQHF.

This clonotype was recorded a few times. The chain links TRBV6-5 to TRBJ2-7, with a weak D call TRBD1 (5 bases). Germline V gives CDR1 MNHEY, CDR2 SVGAGI. V lost 5 bases and J lost 2, with 13 bases in between. This CDR3 comprises 14 residues. The CDR3 protein is CASSGWGSAYEQYF. In DNA form, the CDR3 reads TGTGCCAGCAGTGGATGGGGCAGTGCCTACGAGCAGTACTTC.

Many counts were recorded for this clonotype. The chain's CDR3 is CASSLRLAGVETQYF. The CDR3 DNA sequence: TGCGCCAGCAGCTTAAGACTAGCGGGAGTGGAGACCCAGTACTTC. This chain links TRBV5-1 with TRBJ2-5, with 12 nucleotides matching TRBD2. The trim removed 2 bases at V and 5 bases at J, leaving 4 bases unmatched. Germline-derived CDR1 and CDR2 are SGHRS and YFSETQ. This CDR3 is 15 amino acids long.

This clonotype was counted ten times or more. The chain is built from TRBV18 and TRBJ2-3; no reliable D call. Germline V CDR1 and CDR2: KGHSH, LQKENI. V was cut by 1 base and J by 6 bases, with 2 bases left in between. The CDR3 sequence is 11 residues long. CDR3 sequence (DNA): TGTGCCAGCTCACCACGTGATACGCAGTATTTT. It codes for CASSPRDTQYF.

The table lists this clonotype with a few counts. The chain's CDR3 is CASSDRATWEAKNIQYF. CDR3 DNA sequence: TGTGCCAGTAGTGACAGGGCCACCTGGGAAGCCAAAAACATTCAGTACTTC. V usage is TRBV19 and J usage is TRBJ2-4; TRBD1 aligns across 7 bases. This CDR3 has 17 amino acids. V was clipped by 5 bases and J by 0 bases; unmatched bases: 10. Germline V lookup: CDR1 LNHDA, CDR2 SQIVND (reference sequence).

This clonotype was recorded a few times. The rearrangement links TRBV10-3 to TRBJ2-1; TRBD2 is a possible D gene (5 bases). This CDR3 is built from 15 residues. Germline values: CDR1 ENHRY, CDR2 SYGVKD. The V end was cut by 0 bases, the J end by 10 bases, with 16 bases between. The CDR3 DNA reads TGTGCCATCAGTGAGTCTTCTGTTACACTAGGCGAGCAGTTCTTC. Translated, it gives CAISESSVTLGEQFF.

This clonotype was detected ten times or more. The chain combines TRBV4-1 with TRBJ2-7; perhaps TRBD2 as D (5 bases). The V gene lost 1 base and the J gene lost 3 bases, with 22 bases spanning the gap. The germline V gene encodes CDR1 MGHRA and CDR2 YSYEKL. The CDR3 is made up of 18 amino acids. The CDR3: CASSQGIGFSDSNYEQYF. The CDR3 nucleotides are TGCGCCAGCAGCCAAGGAATAGGTTTCTCGGACTCCAACTACGAGCAGTACTTC.

J is TRBJ2-7 and V is TRBV20-1; 9 bases map to TRBD2. Trimming removed 4 bases from V and 6 bases from J; junction bases left unmatched: 19. The germline gives CDR1 DFQATT, CDR2 SNEGSKA (reference sequence). The CDR3 is 17 amino acids. Here the CDR3 DNA reads TGCAGTGCTAAAAAGGGAGTATCCGGGACTAGCCGAGCCGAGCAGTACTTC. Translated: CSAKKGVSGTSRAEQYF.

This clonotype occurred a few times. V usage is TRBV6-1 and J usage is TRBJ2-7; D gene ambiguous. Germline-derived CDR1 and CDR2 are MNHNS and SASEGT. The CDR3 loop spans 13 amino acids. V lost 3 bases and J 6 bases, leaving 12 bases between the germline ends. CDR3 in DNA: TGTGCCAGCAGTGACGGGCGTTCTGTCGAGCAGTACTTC. Its protein product is CASSDGRSVEQYF.

Many counts were recorded for this clonotype. The chain employs TRBV7-9 and TRBJ2-7; D may be TRBD1 (6 bases). Germline CDR1 is SEHNR and CDR2 is FQNEAQ (reference sequence). The V and J ends lost 8 bases and 4 bases respectively, with 12 bases between them. There are 12 residues in the CDR3. The CDR3 sequence is CASQGQTYEQYF. The CDR3 nucleotides are TGTGCCAGCCAGGGGCAGACATACGAGCAGTACTTC.

In its sample, this clonotype was seen many times. The J gene is TRBJ1-1, the V gene TRBV12-3 or TRBV12-4; D is uncertain. The V gene lost 3 bases and the J gene lost 1 base, with 9 bases spanning the gap. The CDR3 covers 14 residues. The CDR3 region has the DNA TGTGCCAGCAGTTTTGAGGGCGGGAACACTGAAGCTTTCTTT. Its protein is CASSFEGGNTEAFF.

This clonotype showed up many times. The chain links TRBV21-1 to TRBJ2-1; TRBD2, as called in the table, went unchecked against the DNA. TRBV21-1 corresponds to a pseudogene. The CDR3 is made up of 14 amino acids. The CDR3 sequence: CARRGLAVYNEQFF. The CDR3 DNA follows: TGTGCCAGGAGGGGACTAGCGGTCTACAATGAGCAGTTCTTC.

This clonotype was seen many times. This chain joins TRBV7-6 and TRBJ2-2; D remains unclear. This CDR3 is 17 amino acids long. V lost 6 bases and J 1 base, leaving 18 bases between the germline ends. Germline CDR1 and CDR2: SGHVS and FNYEAQ. The CDR3 region is CASRRNHRAWNTGELFF. CDR3 DNA sequence: TGTGCCAGCAGAAGAAACCACCGGGCCTGGAACACCGGGGAGCTGTTTTTT.

V gene TRBV7-9 combines with J gene TRBJ2-1; tentatively, D is TRBD1 (5 bases). This CDR3 contains 16 residues. CDR1 is SEHNR, CDR2 FQNEAQ, per germline (reference sequence). V was cut by 4 bases and J by 3 bases, with 16 bases left in between. The CDR3 region has the DNA TGTGCCAGCAGCTCGACGGACAACCTTCGCTACAATGAGCAGTTCTTC. Translated: CASSSTDNLRYNEQFF.

This clonotype has at least ten counts. The J gene is TRBJ2-3, the V gene TRBV7-2, with D possibly being TRBD2 (5 bases). This CDR3 is built from 13 residues. Germline-derived CDR1 and CDR2 are SGHTA and FQGNSA. Trimming removed 1 base at V and 12 bases at J, with 14 bases between. CDR3 sequence: CASSLGTSATQYF. CDR3 in DNA: TGTGCCAGCAGCTTAGGAACTAGTGCGACACAGTATTTT.

This clonotype was recorded at least ten times. The V gene is TRBV4-3, the J gene TRBJ2-5; 7 bases map to TRBD2. The CDR3 is 15 amino acids. V shed 1 base, J shed 3 bases, and the junction held 5 bases outside the gene matches. Germline CDR1 LGHNA, CDR2 YSLEER. The CDR3 bases are TGCGCCAGCAGCCAAGGTTTCCTAGCGGAAGAGACCCAGTACTTC. It specifies CASSQGFLAEETQYF.

In this sample, this clonotype turned up a few times. The V and J genes are TRBV5-4 and TRBJ1-2, with 9 bases aligning to TRBD1. The germline gives CDR1 SGHNT, CDR2 YYREEE (reference sequence). This CDR3 region has 18 residues. J lost 7 bases, V lost 0 bases, and 16 bases had no gene match. Written as DNA, the CDR3 is TGTGCCAGCAGCTTGGATCGTGGGACAGGGCCTGTTTATGCTGGCTACACCTTC. This gives the protein CASSLDRGTGPVYAGYTF.

This clonotype came up many times. The gene calls are TRBV20-1 and TRBJ2-7; 15 bases are shared with TRBD2. This CDR3 comprises 18 residues. Losses at the gene ends were 0 bases for V and 0 bases for J; bases not matched to a gene: 6. In germline, CDR1 is DFQATT, CDR2 SNEGSKA (reference sequence). The CDR3 spells CSARDPGLAGGSSYEQYF. CDR3 nucleotide sequence: TGCAGTGCTAGAGATCCGGGACTAGCGGGGGGTTCCTCCTACGAGCAGTACTTC.

The chain carries TRBV29-1 and TRBJ2-2; 7 nucleotides line up with TRBD2. Germline loops: CDR1 SQVTM, CDR2 ANQGSEA. The CDR3 loop spans 11 amino acids. The CDR3 here is CSGREAGELFF. The CDR3 region has the DNA TGCAGTGGGAGGGAAGCCGGGGAGCTGTTTTTT.

This clonotype has only a few counts. The rearrangement uses TRBV5-1 and TRBJ2-1, with 9 bases fitting TRBD2. The CDR3 covers 16 residues. V dropped 4 bases and J dropped 7; count of bases not matched to a gene: 12. CDR1 is SGHRS, CDR2 YFSETQ, per germline. The CDR3, as DNA: TGCGCCAGCAGCCCCGGCGCTAGCGGGAATTTGAATGAGCAGTTCTTC. This sequence encodes CASSPGASGNLNEQFF.

This rearrangement joins TRBV7-2 to TRBJ2-5; 9 bases line up with TRBD1. The V gene end was trimmed by 5 bases and the J gene end by 7 bases; junction bases not matched to a gene: 5. This CDR3 comprises 13 residues. Germline CDR1 and CDR2: SGHTA and FQGNSA. The CDR3: CASSPDRGGTQYF. The DNA of the CDR3 is TGTGCCAGCAGCCCGGACAGGGGCGGGACCCAGTACTTC.

CDR3 amino acids: CASSQQRVGEKLFF. Here the CDR3 DNA reads TGTGCCAGCAGCCAACAACGCGTCGGCGAAAAACTGTTTTTT. This chain links TRBV3-1 with TRBJ1-4; D call uncertain. Trimming left V 2 bases short and J 8 bases short, with 12 bases between. Germline V gives CDR1 LGHDT, CDR2 YNNKEL (reference sequence). The CDR3 is 14 residues long. The full variable domain, its missing parts supplied by reference TRBV3-1 and TRBJ1-4, is DTAVSQTPKYLVTQMGNDKSIKCEQNLGHDTMYWYKQDSKKFLKIMFSYNNKELIINETVPNRFSPKSPDKAHLNLHINSLELGDSAVYFCASSQQRVGEKLFFGSGTQLSVL.

In this sample, this clonotype turned up many times. The gene calls are TRBV13 and TRBJ1-6, with 7 bases matching TRBD1. The CDR3 is made up of 15 amino acids. The germline V gene encodes CDR1 PRHDT and CDR2 FYEKMQ (reference sequence). V was clipped by 1 base and J by 7 bases; unmatched bases: 4. The DNA for the CDR3 is TGTGCCAGCAGCTTAGCGACAGGGAGGAATTCACCCCTCCACTTT. Translation: CASSLATGRNSPLHF.

This sequence joins TRBV27 and TRBJ1-1; 7 bases are a match to TRBD1. The CDR3 loop spans 14 amino acids. V shed 6 bases and J 4 bases; nucleotides not matched to a gene: 8. The germline CDR1 and CDR2 sequences are MNHEY and SMNVEV (reference sequence). As DNA, the CDR3 is TGTGCCAGCAGCATTACGACAGGGATCACTGAAGCTTTCTTT. Protein product: CASSITTGITEAFF.

The table lists this clonotype with a few counts. The J gene is TRBJ1-1, the V gene TRBV6-5; D is unresolved. This CDR3 comprises 14 residues. Germline V lookup: CDR1 MNHEY, CDR2 SVGAGI. V lost 2 bases and J 5 bases, leaving 12 bases between the germline ends. The CDR3 protein is CASSYRPGRTEAFF. The CDR3 DNA reads TGTGCCAGCAGTTACCGCCCAGGAAGGACTGAAGCTTTCTTT.

This clonotype occurred many times. The CDR3 DNA reads TGTGCCAGCAGATTAGCGGGAGTGACCGAGCAGTACTTC. The encoded protein is CASRLAGVTEQYF. This chain joins TRBV6-5 and TRBJ2-7, with 9 bases fitting TRBD2. The CDR3 covers 13 residues. Trimming at V came to 6 bases and at J to 6 bases, leaving 6 bases not matched to a gene. Germline V lookup: CDR1 MNHEY, CDR2 SVGAGI.